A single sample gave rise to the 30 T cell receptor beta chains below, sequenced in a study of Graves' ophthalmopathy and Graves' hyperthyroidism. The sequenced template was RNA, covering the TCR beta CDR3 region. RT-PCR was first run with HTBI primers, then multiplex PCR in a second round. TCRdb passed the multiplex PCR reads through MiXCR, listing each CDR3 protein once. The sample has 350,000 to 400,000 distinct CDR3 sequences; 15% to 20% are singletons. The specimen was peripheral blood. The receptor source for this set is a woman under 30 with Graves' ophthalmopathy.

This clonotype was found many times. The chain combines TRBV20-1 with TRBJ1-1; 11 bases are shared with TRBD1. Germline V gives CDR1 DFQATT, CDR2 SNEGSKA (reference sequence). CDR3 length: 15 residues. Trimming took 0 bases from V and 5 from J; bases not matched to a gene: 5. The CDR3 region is CSARDRGTGGTEAFF. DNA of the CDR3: TGCAGTGCTAGAGATCGGGGGACAGGGGGTACTGAAGCTTTCTTT.

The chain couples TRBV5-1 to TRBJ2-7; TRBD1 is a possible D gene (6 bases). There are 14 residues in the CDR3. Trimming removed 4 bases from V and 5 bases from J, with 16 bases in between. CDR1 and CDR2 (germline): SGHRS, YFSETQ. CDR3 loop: CASSIGSGVHEQYF. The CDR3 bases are TGCGCCAGCAGCATAGGGTCAGGGGTCCACGAGCAGTACTTC.

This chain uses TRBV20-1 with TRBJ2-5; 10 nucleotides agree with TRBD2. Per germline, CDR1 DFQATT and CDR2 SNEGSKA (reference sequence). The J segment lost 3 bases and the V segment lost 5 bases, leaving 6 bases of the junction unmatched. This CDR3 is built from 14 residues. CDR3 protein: CSAQRTSGKETQYF. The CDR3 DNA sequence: TGCAGTGCTCAAAGGACTAGCGGTAAAGAGACCCAGTACTTC.

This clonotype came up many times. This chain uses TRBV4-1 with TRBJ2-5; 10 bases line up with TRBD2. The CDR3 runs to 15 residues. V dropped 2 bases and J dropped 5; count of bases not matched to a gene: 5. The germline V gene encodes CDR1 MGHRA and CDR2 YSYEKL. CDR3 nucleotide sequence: TGCGCCAGCAGCCAAAAAGCGGGGGGGCGCGAGACCCAGTACTTC. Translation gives CASSQKAGGRETQYF.

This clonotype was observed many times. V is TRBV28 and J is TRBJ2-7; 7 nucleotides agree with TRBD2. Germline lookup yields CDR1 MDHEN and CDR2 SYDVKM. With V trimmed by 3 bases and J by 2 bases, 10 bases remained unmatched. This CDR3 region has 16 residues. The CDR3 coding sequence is TGTGCCAGCAGTTTGAGAATTGGGGGGGAACCCTACGAGCAGTACTTC. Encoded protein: CASSLRIGGEPYEQYF.

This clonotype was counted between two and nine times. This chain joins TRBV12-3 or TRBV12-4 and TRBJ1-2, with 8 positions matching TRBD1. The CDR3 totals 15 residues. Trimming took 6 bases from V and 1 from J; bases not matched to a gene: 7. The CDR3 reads CASSRQGNINYGYTF. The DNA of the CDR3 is TGTGCCAGCAGCAGACAGGGGAATATTAACTATGGCTACACCTTC.

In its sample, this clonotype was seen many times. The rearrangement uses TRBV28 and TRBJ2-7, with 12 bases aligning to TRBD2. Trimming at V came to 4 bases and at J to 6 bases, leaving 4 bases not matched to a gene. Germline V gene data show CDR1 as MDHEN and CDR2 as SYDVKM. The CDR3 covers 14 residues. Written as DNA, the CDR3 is TGTGCCAGCAGTTCGACTAGCGGGAGCCCCGAGCAGTACTTC. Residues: CASSSTSGSPEQYF.

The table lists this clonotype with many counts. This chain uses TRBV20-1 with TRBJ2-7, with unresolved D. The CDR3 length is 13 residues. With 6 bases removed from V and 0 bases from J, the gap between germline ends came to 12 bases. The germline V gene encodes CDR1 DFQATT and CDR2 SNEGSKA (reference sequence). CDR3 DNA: TGCAGTGCACCCGACGTGAGCTCCTACGAGCAGTACTTC. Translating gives CSAPDVSSYEQYF.

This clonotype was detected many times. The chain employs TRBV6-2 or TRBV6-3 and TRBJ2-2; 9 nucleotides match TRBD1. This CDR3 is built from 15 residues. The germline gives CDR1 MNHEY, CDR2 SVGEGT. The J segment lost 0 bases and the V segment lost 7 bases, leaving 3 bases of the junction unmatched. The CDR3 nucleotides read TGTGCCAGCAATTGGGACAGGGCGAACACCGGGGAGCTGTTTTTT. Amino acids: CASNWDRANTGELFF.

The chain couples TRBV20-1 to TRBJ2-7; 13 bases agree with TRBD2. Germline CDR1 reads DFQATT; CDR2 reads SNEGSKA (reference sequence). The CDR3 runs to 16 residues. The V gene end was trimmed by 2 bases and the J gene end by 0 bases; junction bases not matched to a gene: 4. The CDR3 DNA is TGCAGTGCTAGACCCCGGACTAGCGGGAGCTCCTACGAGCAGTACTTC. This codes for CSARPRTSGSSYEQYF.

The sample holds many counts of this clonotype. Here the CDR3 reads CASSEWTGETQYF. The CDR3, as DNA: TGTGCCAGTAGTGAGTGGACAGGGGAGACCCAGTACTTC. This chain joins TRBV19 and TRBJ2-5; TRBD1 aligns across 8 bases. The CDR3 has 13 amino acids. From germline, CDR1 is LNHDA and CDR2 SQIVND (reference sequence). J was trimmed by 5 bases and V by 5 bases; bases with no gene match: 4.

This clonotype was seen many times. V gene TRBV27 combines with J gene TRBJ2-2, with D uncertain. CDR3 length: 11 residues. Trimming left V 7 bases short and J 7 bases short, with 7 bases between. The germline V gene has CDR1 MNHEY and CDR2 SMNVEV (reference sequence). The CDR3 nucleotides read TGTGCCAGCAACAAGAACGGGGAGCTGTTTTTT. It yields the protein CASNKNGELFF.

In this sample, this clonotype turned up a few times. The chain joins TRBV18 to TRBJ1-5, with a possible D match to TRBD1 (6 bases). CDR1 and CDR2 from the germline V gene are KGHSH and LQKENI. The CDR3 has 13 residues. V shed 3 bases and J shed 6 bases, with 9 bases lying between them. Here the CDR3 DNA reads TGTGCCAGCTCACCGACAGGCTTTCAGCCCCAGCATTTT. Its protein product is CASSPTGFQPQHF.

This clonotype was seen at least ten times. The CDR3 DNA reads TGCAGCGTTGTGAGGGCAGGGGGCCAAGAGACCCAGTACTTC. Amino acid sequence: CSVVRAGGQETQYF. The chain joins TRBV29-1 to TRBJ2-5; 7 bases fit TRBD1. The CDR3 covers 14 residues. J was trimmed by 1 base and V by 4 bases; bases with no gene match: 6. Looked up from germline, CDR1 is SQVTM and CDR2 is ANQGSEA.

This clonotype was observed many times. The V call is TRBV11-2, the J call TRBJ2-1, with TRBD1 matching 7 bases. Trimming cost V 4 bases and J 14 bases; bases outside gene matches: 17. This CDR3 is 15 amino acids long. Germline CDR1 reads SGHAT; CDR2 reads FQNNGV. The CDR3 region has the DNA TGTGCCAGCAGCTCCGACCGGCTATTACAGGGGCCTAAGTTCTTC. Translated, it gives CASSSDRLLQGPKFF.

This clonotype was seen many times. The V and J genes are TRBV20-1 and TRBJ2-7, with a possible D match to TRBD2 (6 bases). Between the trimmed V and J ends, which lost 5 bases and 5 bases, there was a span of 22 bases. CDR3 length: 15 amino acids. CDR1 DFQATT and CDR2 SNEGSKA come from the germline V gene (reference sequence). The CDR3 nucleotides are TGCAGTGCTCCTCATCCGGGACTTCCTCGCCACGAGCAGTACTTC. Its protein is CSAPHPGLPRHEQYF.

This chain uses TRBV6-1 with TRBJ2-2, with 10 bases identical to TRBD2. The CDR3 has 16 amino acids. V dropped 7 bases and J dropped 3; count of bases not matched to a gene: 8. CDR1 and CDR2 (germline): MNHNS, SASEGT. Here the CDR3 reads CASTRASGSYTGELFF. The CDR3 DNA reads TGTGCCAGCACCCGAGCTAGCGGGAGTTACACCGGGGAGCTGTTTTTT.

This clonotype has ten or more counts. The CDR3 nucleotides read TGTGCCAGCAGCCAAGGTCCGAACTATAATTCACCCCTCCACTTT. Translated: CASSQGPNYNSPLHF. The chain employs TRBV3-1 and TRBJ1-6, with D uncertain. V lost 1 base to trimming and J lost 3 bases, with 7 bases between them. The CDR3 contains 15 residues. In germline, CDR1 is LGHDT, CDR2 YNNKEL (reference sequence).

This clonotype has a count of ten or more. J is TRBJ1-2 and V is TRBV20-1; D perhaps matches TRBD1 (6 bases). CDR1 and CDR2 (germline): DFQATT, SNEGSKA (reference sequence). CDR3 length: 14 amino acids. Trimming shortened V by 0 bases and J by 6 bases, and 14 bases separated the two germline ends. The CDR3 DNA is TGCAGTGCTAGAGAGGGGGGGCCCTCGGATGGCTACACCTTC. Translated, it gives CSAREGGPSDGYTF.

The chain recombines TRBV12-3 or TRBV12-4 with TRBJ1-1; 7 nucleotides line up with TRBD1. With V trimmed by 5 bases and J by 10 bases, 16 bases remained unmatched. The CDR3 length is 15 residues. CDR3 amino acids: CASSPTGQGVRSAFF. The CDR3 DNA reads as TGTGCCAGCAGTCCCACGGGGCAGGGGGTTCGGTCAGCTTTCTTT.

CDR3 loop: CASSYLGQGAWGGYTF. Here the CDR3 DNA reads TGTGCCAGCAGTTATTTGGGACAGGGGGCTTGGGGTGGCTACACCTTC. The chain recombines TRBV6-5 with TRBJ1-2; 12 nucleotides line up with TRBD1. V gave up 3 bases and J gave up 7 bases; unmatched junction bases: 9. CDR3 length: 16 amino acids. Germline V CDR1 and CDR2: MNHEY, SVGAGI.

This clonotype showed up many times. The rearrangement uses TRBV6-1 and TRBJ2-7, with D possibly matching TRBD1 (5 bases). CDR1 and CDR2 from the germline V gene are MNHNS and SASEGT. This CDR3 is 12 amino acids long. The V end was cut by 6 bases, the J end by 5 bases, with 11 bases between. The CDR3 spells CASRGLVDEQYF. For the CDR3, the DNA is TGTGCCAGCAGGGGGCTGGTGGACGAGCAGTACTTC.

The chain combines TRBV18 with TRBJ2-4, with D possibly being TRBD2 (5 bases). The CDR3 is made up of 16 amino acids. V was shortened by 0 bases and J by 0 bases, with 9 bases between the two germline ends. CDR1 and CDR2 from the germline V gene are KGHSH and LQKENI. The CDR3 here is CASSPPGELAKNIQYF. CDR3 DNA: TGTGCCAGCTCACCACCGGGAGAACTAGCCAAAAACATTCAGTACTTC.

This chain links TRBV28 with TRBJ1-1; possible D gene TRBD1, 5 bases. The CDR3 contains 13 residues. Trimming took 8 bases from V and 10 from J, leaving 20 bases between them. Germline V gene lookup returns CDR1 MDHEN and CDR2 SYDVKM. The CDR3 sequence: CASHKVVTGRAFF. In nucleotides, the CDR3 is TGTGCCAGCCATAAGGTTGTAACAGGAAGAGCTTTCTTT.

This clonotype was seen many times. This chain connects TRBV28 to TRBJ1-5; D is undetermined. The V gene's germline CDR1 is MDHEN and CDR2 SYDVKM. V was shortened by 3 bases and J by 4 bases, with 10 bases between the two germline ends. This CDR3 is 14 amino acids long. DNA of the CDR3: TGTGCCAGCAGTTTCGCGGGGTTGAATCAGCCCCAGCATTTT. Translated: CASSFAGLNQPQHF.

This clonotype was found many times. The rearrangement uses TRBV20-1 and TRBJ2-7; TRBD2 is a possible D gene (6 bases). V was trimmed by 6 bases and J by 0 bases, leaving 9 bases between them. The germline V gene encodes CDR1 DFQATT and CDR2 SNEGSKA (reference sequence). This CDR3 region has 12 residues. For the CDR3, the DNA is TGCAGTGCGGCGGAGGGCTCCTACGAGCAGTACTTC. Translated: CSAAEGSYEQYF.

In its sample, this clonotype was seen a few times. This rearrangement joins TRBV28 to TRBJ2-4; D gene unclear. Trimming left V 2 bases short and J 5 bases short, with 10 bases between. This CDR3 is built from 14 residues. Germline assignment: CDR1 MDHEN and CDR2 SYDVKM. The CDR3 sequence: CASSLPGRENIQYF. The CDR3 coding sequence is TGTGCCAGCAGTTTACCGGGTCGCGAAAACATTCAGTACTTC.

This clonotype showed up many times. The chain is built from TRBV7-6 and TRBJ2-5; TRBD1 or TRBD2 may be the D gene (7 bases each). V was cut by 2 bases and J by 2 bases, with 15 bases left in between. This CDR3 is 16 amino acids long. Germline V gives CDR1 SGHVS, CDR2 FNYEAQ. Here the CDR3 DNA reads TGTGCCAGCAGCTTATACGGGGGGACAGCTCAAGAGACCCAGTACTTC. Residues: CASSLYGGTAQETQYF.

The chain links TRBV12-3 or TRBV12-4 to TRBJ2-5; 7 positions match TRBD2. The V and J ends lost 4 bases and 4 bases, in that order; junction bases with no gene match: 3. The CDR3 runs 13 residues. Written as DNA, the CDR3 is TGTGCCAGCAGTTCACTAGCGATAGAGACCCAGTACTTC. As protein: CASSSLAIETQYF.

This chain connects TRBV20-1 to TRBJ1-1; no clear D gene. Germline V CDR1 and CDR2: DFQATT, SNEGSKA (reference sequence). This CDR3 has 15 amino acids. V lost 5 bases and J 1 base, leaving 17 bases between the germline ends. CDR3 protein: CSAEKGRSSNTEAFF. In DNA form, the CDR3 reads TGCAGTGCTGAGAAGGGCAGGAGCTCGAACACTGAAGCTTTCTTT.